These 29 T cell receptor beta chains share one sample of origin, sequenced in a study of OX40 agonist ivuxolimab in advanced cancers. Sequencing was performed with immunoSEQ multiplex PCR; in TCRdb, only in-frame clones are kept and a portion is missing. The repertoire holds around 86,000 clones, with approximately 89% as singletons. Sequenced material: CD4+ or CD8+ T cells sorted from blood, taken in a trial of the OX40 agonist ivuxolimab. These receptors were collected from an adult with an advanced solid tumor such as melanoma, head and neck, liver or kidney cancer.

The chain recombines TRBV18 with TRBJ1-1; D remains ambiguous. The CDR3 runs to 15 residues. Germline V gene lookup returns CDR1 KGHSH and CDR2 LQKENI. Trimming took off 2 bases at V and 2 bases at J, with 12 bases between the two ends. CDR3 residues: CASSPIAGSNTEAFF. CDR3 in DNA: TGTGCCAGCTCACCAATAGCGGGATCTAACACTGAAGCTTTCTTT.

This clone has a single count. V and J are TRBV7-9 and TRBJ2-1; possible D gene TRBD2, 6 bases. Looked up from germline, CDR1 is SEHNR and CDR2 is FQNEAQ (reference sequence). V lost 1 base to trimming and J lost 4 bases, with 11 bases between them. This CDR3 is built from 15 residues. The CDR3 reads CASSLVTGLYNEQFF. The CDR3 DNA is TGTGCCAGCAGCTTAGTGACGGGACTTTACAATGAGCAGTTCTTC.

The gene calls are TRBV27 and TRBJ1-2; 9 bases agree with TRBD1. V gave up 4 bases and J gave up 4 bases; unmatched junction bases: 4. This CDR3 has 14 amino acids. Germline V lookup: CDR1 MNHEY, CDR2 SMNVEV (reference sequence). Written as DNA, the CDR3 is TGTGCCAGCAGTTCCTCGGACAGGGGCTATGGCTACACCTTC. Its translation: CASSSSDRGYGYTF.

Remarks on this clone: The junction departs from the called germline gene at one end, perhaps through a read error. This CDR3 is CASTVGGTGAYEQYF. In DNA, the CDR3 is TGTGCCAGCACCGTAGGTGGGACAGGGGCCTACGAGCAGTACTTC. This chain uses TRBV9 with TRBJ2-7; 10 bases line up with TRBD1. CDR1 and CDR2 from the germline V gene are SGDLS and YYNGEE. The CDR3 has 15 amino acids.

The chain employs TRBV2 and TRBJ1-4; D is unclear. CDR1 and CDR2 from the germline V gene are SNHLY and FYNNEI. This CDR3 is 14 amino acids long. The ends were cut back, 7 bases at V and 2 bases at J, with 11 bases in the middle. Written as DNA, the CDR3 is TGTGCCAGCAATATTAGAGGCACTAATGAAAAACTGTTTTTT. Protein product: CASNIRGTNEKLFF. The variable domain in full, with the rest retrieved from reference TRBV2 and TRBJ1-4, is EPEVTQTPSHQVTQMGQEVILRCVPISNHLYFYWYRQILGQKVEFLVSFYNNEISEKSEIFDDQFSVERPDGSNFTLKIRSTKLEDSAMYFCASNIRGTNEKLFFGSGTQLSVL.

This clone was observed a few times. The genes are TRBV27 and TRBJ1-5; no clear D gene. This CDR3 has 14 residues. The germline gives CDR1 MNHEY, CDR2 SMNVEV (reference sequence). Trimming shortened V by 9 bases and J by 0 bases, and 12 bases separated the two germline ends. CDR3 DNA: TGTGCCAGGATTAACAGCAATAGCAATCAGCCCCAGCATTTT. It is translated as CARINSNSNQPQHF.

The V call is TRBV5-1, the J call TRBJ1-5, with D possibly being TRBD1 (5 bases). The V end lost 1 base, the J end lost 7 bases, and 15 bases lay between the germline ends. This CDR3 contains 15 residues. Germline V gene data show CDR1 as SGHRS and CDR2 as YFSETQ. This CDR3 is CASSLISGTGQPQHF. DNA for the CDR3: TGCGCCAGCAGCTTGATATCAGGGACCGGCCAGCCCCAGCATTTT.

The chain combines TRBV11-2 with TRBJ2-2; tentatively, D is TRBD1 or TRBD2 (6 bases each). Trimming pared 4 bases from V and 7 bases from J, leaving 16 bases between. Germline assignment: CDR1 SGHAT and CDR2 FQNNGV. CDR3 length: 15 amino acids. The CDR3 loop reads CASSSGGGRVGELFF. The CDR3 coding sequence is TGTGCCAGCAGCTCCGGAGGGGGGCGGGTCGGGGAGCTGTTTTTT.

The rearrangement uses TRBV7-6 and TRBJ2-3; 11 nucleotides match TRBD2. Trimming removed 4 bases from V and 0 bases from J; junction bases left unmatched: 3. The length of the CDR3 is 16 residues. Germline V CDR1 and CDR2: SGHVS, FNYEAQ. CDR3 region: CASSYGTSGSTDTQYF. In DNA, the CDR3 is TGTGCCAGCAGCTACGGGACTAGCGGAAGCACAGATACGCAGTATTTT.

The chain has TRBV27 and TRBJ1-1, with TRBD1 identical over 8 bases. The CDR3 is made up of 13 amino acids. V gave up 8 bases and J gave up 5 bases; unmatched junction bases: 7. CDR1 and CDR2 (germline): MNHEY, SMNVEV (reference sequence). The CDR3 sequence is CASGGQGRTEAFF. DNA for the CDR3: TGTGCCAGCGGCGGACAGGGTCGAACTGAAGCTTTCTTT.

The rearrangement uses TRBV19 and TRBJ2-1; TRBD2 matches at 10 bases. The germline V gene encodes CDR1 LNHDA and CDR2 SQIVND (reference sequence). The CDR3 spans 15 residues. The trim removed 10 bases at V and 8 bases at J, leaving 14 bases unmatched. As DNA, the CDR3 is TGTGCCACCCAAAGCGCCCTAGCGGGAGTCGATGAGCAGTTCTTC. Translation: CATQSALAGVDEQFF. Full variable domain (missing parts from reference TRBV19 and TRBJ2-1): DGGITQSPKYLFRKEGQNVTLSCEQNLNHDAMYWYRQDPGQGLRLIYYSQIVNDFQKGDIAEGYSVSREKKESFPLTVTSAQKNPTAFYLCATQSALAGVDEQFFGPGTRLTVL.

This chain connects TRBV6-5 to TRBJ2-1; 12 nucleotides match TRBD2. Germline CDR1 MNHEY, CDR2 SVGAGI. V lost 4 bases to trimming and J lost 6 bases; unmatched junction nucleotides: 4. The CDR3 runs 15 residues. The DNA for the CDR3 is TGTGCCAGCAGTTGGGGACTAGCGGGCGGCAATGAGCAGTTCTTC. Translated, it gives CASSWGLAGGNEQFF.

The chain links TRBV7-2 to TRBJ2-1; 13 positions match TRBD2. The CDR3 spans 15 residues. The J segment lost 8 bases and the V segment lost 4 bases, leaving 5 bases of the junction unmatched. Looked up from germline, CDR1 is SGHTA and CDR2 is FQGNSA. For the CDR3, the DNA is TGTGCCAGCAGCTCCGGACTAGCGGGAGTGGATGAGCAGTTCTTC. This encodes CASSSGLAGVDEQFF.

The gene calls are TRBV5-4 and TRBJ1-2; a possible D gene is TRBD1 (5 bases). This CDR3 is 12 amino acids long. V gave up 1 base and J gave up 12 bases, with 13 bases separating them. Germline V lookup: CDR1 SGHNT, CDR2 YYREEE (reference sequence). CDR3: CASSLTGGGDTF. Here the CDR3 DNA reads TGTGCCAGCAGCTTGACGGGAGGAGGGGACACCTTC.

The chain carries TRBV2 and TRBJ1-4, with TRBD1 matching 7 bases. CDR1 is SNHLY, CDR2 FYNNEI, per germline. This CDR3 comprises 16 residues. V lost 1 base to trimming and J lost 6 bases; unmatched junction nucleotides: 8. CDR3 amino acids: CASSEGRGVLYEKLFF. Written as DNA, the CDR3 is TGTGCCAGCAGTGAAGGCAGGGGGGTATTATATGAAAAACTGTTTTTT.

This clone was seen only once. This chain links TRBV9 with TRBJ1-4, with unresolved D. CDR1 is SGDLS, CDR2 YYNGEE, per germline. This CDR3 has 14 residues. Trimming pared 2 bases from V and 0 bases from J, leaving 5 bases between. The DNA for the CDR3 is TGTGCCAGCAGCGTGCAGGCAACTAATGAAAAACTGTTTTTT. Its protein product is CASSVQATNEKLFF. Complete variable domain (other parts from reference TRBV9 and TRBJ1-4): DSGVTQTPKHLITATGQRVTLRCSPRSGDLSVYWYQQSLDQGLQFLIQYYNGEERAKGNILERFSAQQFPDLHSELNLSSLELGDSALYFCASSVQATNEKLFFGSGTQLSVL.

The CDR3: CASSKPGTGLRGLNTEAFF. The CDR3, as DNA: TGTGCCAGCAGCAAGCCCGGGACAGGGTTACGTGGTCTCAACACTGAAGCTTTCTTT. The chain recombines TRBV5-5 with TRBJ1-1; the match to TRBD1 covers 9 bases. CDR3 length: 19 residues. The germline CDR1 and CDR2 sequences are SGHKS and YYEKEE (reference sequence). V shed 4 bases and J 2 bases; nucleotides not matched to a gene: 18.

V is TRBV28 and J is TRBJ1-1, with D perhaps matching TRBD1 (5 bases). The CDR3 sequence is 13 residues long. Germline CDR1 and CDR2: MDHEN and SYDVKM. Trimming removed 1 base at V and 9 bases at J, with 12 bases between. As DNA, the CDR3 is TGTGCCAGCAGTTTATCAGGGCCAGGAAAAGCTTTCTTT. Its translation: CASSLSGPGKAFF.

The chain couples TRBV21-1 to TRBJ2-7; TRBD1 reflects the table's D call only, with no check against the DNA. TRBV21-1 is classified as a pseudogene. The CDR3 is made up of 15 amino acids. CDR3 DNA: TGTGCCAGCAGGGGGTTCGGACAGTCCAGCTACGAGCAGTACTTC. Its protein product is CASRGFGQSSYEQYF.

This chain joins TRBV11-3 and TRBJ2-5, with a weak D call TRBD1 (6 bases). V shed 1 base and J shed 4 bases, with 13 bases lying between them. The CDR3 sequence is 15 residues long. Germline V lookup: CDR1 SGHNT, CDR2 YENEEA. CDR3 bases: TGTGCCAGCAGCTTAGTTACGACAGGAGGAGAGACCCAGTACTTC. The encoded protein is CASSLVTTGGETQYF.

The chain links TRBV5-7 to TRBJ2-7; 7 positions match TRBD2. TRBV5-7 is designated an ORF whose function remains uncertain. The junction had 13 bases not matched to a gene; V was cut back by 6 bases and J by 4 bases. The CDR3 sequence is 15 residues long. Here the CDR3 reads CASNTHGRLGYEQYF. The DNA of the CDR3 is TGTGCCAGCAACACACACGGGAGGTTGGGGTACGAGCAGTACTTC.

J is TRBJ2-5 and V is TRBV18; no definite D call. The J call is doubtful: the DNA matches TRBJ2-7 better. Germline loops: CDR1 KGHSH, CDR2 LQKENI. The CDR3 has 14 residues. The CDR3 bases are TGTGCCAGCTCACCGAAGTTTGGTCGGTTCGAGCAGTACTTC. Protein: CASSPKFGRFEQYF.

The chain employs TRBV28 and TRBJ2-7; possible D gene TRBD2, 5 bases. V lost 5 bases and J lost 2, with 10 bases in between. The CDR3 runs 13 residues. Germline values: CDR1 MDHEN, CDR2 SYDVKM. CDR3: CASSEDSTYEQYF. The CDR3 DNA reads TGTGCCAGCAGTGAGGACTCCACCTACGAGCAGTACTTC. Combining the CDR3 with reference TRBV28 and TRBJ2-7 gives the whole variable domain DVKVTQSSRYLVKRTGEKVFLECVQDMDHENMFWYRQDPGLGLRLIYFSYDVKMKEKGDIPEGYSVSREKKERFSLILESASTNQTSMYLCASSEDSTYEQYFGPGTRLTVT.

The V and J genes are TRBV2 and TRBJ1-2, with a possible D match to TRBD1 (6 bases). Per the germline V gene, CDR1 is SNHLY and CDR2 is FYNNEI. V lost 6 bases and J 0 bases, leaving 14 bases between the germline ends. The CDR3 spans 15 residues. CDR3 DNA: TGTGCCAGCAGATACCGGGACACGTCTAACTATGGCTACACCTTC. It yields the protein CASRYRDTSNYGYTF.

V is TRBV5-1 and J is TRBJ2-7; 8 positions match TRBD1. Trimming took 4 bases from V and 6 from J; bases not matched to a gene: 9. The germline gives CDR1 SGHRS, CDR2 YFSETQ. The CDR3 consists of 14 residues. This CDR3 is CASSQQGTGGEQYF. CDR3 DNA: TGCGCCAGCAGCCAGCAAGGGACAGGCGGCGAGCAGTACTTC.

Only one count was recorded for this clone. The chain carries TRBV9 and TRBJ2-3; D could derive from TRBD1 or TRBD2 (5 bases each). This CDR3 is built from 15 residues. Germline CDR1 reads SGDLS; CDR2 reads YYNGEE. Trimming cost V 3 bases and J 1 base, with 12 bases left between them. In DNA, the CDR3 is TGTGCCAGCAGCGGGGGGTTCGGGGGCACAGATACGCAGTATTTT. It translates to CASSGGFGGTDTQYF.

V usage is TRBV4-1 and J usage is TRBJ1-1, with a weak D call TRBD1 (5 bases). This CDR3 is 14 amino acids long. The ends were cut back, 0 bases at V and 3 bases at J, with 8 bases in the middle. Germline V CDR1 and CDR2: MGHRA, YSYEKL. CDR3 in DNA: TGCGCCAGCAGCCAAGAGGGGGTATACACTGAAGCTTTCTTT. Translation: CASSQEGVYTEAFF.

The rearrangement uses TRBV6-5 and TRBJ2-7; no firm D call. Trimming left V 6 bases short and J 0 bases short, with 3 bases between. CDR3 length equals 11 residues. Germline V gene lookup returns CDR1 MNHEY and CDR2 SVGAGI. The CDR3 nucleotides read TGTGCCAGCAGATCCTCCTACGAGCAGTACTTC. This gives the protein CASRSSYEQYF.

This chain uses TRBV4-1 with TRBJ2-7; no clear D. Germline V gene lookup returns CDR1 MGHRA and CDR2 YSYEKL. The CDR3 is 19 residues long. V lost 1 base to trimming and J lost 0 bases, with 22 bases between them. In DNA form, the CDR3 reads TGCGCCAGCAGCCAAGTGATGACCGGCCCCCCTCTCCCCTCCTACGAGCAGTACTTC. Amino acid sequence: CASSQVMTGPPLPSYEQYF.